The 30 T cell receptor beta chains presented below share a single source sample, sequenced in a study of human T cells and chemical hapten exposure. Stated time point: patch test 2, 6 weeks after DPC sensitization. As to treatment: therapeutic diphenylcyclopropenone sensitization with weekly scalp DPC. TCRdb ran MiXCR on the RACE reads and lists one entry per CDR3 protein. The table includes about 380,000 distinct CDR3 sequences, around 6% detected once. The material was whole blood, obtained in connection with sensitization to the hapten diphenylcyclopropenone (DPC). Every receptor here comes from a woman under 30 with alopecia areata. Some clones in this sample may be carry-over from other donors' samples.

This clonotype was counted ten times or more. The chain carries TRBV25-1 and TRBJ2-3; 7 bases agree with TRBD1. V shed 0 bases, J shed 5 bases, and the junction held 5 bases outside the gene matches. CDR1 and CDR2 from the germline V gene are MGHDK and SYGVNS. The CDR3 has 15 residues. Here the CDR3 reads CASSEYGRGKDTQYF. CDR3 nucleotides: TGTGCCAGCAGTGAATATGGCAGGGGGAAAGATACGCAGTATTTT.

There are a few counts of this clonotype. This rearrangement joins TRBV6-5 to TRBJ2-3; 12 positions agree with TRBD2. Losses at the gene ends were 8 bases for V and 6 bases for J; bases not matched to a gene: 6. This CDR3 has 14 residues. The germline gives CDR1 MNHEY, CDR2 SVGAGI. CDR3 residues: CASGRTSGDDTQYF. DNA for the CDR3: TGTGCCAGCGGAAGGACTAGCGGGGACGATACGCAGTATTTT.

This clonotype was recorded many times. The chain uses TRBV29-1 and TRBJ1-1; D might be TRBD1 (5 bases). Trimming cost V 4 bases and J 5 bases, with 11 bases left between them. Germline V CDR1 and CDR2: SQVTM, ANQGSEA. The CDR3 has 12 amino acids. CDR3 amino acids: CSVVREGTEAFF. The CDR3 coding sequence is TGCAGCGTTGTCAGGGAAGGGACTGAAGCTTTCTTT. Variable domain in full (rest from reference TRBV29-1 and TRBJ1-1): SAVISQKPSRDICQRGTSLTIQCQVDSQVTMMFWYRQQPGQSLTLIATANQGSEATYESGFVIDKFPISRPNLTFSTLTVSNMSPEDSSIYLCSVVREGTEAFFGQGTRLTVV.

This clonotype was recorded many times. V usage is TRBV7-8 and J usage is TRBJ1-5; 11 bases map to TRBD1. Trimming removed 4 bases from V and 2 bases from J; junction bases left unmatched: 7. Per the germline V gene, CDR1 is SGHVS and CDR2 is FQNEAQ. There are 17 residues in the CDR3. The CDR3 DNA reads TGTGCCAGCAGCTCAGGGACAGGGGGAGTAGGCAATCAGCCCCAGCATTTT. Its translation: CASSSGTGGVGNQPQHF. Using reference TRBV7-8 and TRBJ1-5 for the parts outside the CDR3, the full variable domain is GAGVSQSPRYKVAKRGQDVALRCDPISGHVSLFWYQQALGQGPEFLTYFQNEAQLDKSGLPSDRFFAERPEGSVSTLKIQRTQQEDSAVYLCASSSGTGGVGNQPQHFGDGTRLSIL.

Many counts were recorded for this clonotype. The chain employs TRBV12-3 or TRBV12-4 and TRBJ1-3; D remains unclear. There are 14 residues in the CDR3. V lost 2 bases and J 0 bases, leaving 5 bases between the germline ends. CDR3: CASSLSSSGNTIYF. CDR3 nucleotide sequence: TGTGCCAGCAGTTTAAGCAGCTCTGGAAACACCATATATTTT.

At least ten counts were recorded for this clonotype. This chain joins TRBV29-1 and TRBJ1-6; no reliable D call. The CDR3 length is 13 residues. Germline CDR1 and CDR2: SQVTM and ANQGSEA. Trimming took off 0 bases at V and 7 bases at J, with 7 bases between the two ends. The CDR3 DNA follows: TGCAGCGTTGAAGAGGGAAGCAATTCACCCCTCCACTTT. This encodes CSVEEGSNSPLHF. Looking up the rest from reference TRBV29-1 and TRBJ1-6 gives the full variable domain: SAVISQKPSRDICQRGTSLTIQCQVDSQVTMMFWYRQQPGQSLTLIATANQGSEATYESGFVIDKFPISRPNLTFSTLTVSNMSPEDSSIYLCSVEEGSNSPLHFGNGTRLTVT.

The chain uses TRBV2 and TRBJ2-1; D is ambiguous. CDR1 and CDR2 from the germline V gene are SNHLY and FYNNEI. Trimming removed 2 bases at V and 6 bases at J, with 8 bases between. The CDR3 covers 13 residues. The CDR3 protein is CASSERRINEQFF. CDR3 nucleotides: TGTGCCAGCAGTGAAAGGAGAATCAATGAGCAGTTCTTC.

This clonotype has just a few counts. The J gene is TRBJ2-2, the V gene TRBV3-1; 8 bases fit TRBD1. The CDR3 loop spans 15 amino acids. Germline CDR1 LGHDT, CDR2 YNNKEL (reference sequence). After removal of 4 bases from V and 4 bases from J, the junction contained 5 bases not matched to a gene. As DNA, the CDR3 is TGTGCCAGCAGCCCCCGGGACAGGCTCACCGGGGAGCTGTTTTTT. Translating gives CASSPRDRLTGELFF.

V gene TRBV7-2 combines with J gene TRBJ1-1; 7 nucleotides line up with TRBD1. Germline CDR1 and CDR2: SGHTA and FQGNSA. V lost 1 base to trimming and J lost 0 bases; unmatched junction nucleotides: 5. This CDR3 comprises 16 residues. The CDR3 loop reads CASSLEGALMNTEAFF. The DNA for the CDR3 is TGTGCCAGCAGCTTAGAGGGGGCCCTCATGAACACTGAAGCTTTCTTT.

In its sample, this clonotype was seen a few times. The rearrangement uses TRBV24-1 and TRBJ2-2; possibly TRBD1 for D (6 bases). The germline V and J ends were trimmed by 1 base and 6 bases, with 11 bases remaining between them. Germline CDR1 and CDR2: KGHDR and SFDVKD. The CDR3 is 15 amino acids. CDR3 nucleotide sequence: TGTGCCACCAGTGATTTACCCCGGACAGCCGGGGAGCTGTTTTTT. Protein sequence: CATSDLPRTAGELFF.

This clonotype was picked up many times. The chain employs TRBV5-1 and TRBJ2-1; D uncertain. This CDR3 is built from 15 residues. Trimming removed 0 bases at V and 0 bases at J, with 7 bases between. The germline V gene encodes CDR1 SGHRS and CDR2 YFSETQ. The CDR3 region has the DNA TGCGCCAGCAGCTTGGTATCGGGCTCCTACAATGAGCAGTTCTTC. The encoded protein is CASSLVSGSYNEQFF. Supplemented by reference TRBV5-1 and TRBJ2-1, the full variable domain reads KAGVTQTPRYLIKTRGQQVTLSCSPISGHRSVSWYQQTPGQGLQFLFEYFSETQRNKGNFPGRFSGRQFSNSRSEMNVSTLELGDSALYLCASSLVSGSYNEQFFGPGTRLTVL.

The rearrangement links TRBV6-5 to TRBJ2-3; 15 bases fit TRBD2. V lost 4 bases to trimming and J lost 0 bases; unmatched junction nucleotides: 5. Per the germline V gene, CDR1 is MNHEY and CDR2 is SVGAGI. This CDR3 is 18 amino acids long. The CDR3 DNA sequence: TGTGCCAGCAGTTCTCCGGGACTAGCGGGGGGTAGCACAGATACGCAGTATTTT. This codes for CASSSPGLAGGSTDTQYF.

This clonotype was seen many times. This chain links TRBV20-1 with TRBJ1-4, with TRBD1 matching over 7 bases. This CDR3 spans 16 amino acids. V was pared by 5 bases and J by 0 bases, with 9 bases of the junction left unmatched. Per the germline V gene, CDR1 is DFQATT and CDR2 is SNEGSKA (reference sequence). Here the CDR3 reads CSAFRQGGTTNEKLFF. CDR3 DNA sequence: TGCAGTGCTTTCAGACAGGGAGGGACAACTAATGAAAAACTGTTTTTT.

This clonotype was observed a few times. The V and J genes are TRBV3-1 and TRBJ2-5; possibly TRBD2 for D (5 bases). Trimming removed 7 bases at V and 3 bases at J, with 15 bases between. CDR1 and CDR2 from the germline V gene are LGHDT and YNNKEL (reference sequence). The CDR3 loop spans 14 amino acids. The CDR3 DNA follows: TGTGCCAGCAAGAGACGGGGTTCAAAAGAGACCCAGTACTTC. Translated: CASKRRGSKETQYF.

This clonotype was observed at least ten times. The CDR3 protein is CASSLGLAGGQISTDTQYF. CDR3 nucleotide sequence: TGTGCCAGCAGTCTGGGACTAGCGGGGGGGCAAATCAGCACAGATACGCAGTATTTT. The V gene is TRBV12-3 or TRBV12-4, the J gene TRBJ2-3; 16 bases are shared with TRBD2. This CDR3 contains 19 residues. J was trimmed by 0 bases and V by 5 bases; bases with no gene match: 8.

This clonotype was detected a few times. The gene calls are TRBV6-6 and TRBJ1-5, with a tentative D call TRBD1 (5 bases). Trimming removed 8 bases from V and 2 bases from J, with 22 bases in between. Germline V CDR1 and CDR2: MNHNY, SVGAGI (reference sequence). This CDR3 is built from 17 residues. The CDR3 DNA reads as TGTGCCAGCGGAACTGACAGCCTAGTTATTGGCAATCAGCCCCAGCATTTT. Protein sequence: CASGTDSLVIGNQPQHF.

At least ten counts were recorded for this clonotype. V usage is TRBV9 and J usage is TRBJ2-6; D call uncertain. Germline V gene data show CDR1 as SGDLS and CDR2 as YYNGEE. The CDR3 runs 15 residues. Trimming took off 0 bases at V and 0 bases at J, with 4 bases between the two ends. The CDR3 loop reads CASSVGLSGANVLTF. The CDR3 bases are TGTGCCAGCAGCGTAGGACTCTCTGGGGCCAACGTCCTGACTTTC.

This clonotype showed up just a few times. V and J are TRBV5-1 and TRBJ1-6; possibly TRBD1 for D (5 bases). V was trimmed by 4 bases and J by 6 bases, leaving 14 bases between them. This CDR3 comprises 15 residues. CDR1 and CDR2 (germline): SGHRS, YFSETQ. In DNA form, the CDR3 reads TGCGCCAGCAGCCCGCCGGGACGGATTAATTCACCCCTCCACTTT. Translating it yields CASSPPGRINSPLHF.

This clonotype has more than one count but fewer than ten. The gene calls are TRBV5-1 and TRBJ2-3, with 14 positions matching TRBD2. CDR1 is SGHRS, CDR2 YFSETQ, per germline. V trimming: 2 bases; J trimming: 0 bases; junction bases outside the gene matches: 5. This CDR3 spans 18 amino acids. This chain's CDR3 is CASSFGLAGGPSTDTQYF. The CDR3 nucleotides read TGCGCCAGCAGCTTCGGACTAGCGGGGGGCCCTAGCACAGATACGCAGTATTTT.

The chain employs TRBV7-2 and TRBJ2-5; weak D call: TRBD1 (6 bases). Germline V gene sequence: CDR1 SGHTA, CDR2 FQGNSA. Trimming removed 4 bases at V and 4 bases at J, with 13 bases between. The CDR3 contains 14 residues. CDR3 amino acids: CASSSAGALETQYF. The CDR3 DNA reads TGTGCCAGCAGCTCTGCAGGGGCTTTAGAGACCCAGTACTTC.

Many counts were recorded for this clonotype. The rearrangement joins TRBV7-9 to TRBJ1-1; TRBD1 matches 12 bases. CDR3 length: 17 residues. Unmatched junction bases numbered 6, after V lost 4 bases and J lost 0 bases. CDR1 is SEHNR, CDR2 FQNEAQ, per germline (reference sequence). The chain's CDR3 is CASSWGQGADMNTEAFF. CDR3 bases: TGTGCCAGCAGCTGGGGACAGGGGGCGGATATGAACACTGAAGCTTTCTTT.

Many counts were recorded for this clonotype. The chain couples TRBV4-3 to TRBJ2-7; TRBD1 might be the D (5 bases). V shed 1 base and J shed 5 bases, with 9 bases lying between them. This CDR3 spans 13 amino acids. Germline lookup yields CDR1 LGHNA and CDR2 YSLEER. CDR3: CASSQAQGHEQYF. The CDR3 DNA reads TGCGCCAGCAGCCAAGCCCAGGGCCACGAGCAGTACTTC.

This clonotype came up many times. In DNA form, the CDR3 reads TGTGCCATCAGTGAGTCCCCCCGGAATGAGCAGTTCTTC. Protein product: CAISESPRNEQFF. The chain recombines TRBV10-3 with TRBJ2-1; D remains ambiguous. CDR1 is ENHRY and CDR2 is SYGVKD in the germline V gene. The CDR3 length is 13 residues. V was pared by 0 bases and J by 7 bases, with 7 bases between.

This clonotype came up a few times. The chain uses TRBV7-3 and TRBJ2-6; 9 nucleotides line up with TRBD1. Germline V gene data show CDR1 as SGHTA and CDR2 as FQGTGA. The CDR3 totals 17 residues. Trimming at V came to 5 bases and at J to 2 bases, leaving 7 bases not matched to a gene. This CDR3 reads CASSPPGQGTGANVLTF. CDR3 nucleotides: TGTGCCAGCAGCCCTCCGGGACAGGGCACTGGGGCCAACGTCCTGACTTTC. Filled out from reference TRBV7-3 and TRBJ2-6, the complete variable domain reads GAGVSQTPSNKVTEKGKYVELRCDPISGHTALYWYRQSLGQGPEFLIYFQGTGAADDSGLPNDRFFAVRPEGSVSTLKIQRTERGDSAVYLCASSPPGQGTGANVLTFGAGSRLTVL.

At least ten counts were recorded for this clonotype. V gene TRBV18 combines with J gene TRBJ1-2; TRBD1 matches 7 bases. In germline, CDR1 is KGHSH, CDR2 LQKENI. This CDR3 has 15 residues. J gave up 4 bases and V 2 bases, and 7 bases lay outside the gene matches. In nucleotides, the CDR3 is TGTGCCAGCTCACCAGGGGGACAGACCTCCTATGGCTACACCTTC. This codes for CASSPGGQTSYGYTF.

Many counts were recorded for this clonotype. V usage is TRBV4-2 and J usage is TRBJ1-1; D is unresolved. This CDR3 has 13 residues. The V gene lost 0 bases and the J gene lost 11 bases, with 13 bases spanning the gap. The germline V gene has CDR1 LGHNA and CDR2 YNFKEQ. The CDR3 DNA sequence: TGTGCCAGCAGCCAAGAAACAGAGGTGAGGGCTTTCTTT. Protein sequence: CASSQETEVRAFF.

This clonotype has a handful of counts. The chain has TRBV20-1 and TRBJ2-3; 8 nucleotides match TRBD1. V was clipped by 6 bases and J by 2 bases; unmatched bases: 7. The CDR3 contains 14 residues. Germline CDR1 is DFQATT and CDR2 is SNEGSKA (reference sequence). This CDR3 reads CSAGQGAYTDTQYF. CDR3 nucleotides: TGCAGTGCCGGTCAGGGGGCTTACACAGATACGCAGTATTTT.

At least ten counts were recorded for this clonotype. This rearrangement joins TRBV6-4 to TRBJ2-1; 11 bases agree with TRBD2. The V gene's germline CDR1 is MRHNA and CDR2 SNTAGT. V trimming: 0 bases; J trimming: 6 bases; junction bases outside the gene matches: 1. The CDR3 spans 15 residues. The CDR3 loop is CASSDSSGGANEQFF. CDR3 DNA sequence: TGTGCCAGCAGTGACTCTAGCGGGGGGGCCAATGAGCAGTTCTTC.

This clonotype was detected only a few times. The CDR3 nucleotides are TGTGCCAGCAGTTACCGGGGATGGGGGGGGCCACCAGATACGCAGTATTTT. This translates into CASSYRGWGGPPDTQYF. The chain uses TRBV6-2 or TRBV6-3 and TRBJ2-3; weak D call: TRBD2 (7 bases). V gave up 2 bases and J gave up 4 bases, with 19 bases separating them. The CDR3 length is 17 residues. CDR1 and CDR2 from the germline V gene are MNHEY and SVGEGT.

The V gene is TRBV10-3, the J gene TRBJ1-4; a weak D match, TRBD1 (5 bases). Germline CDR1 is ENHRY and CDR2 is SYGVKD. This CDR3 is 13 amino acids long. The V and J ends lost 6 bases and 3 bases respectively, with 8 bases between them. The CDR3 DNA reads TGTGCCATCAGCAGACAGTCTAATGAAAAACTGTTTTTT. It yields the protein CAISRQSNEKLFF.